These T cell receptor beta chains were read from a single sample in a study of regulatory T cells in long-lasting Graves disease. TCRdb called the multiplex PCR reads again in MiXCR, with one record for every CDR3 protein. The sample has about 450,000 distinct CDR3 sequences; around 15% are singletons. The same sample was also studied in work on T cells in Graves' hyperthyroidism and ophthalmopathy.

Sequencing used peripheral blood mononuclear cells (PBMCs), obtained at new diagnosis, from a patient treated with antithyroid drugs. The source is a woman in her forties or fifties with Graves disease. CDR3s include the opening cysteine and the closing phenylalanine or tryptophan. The D gene is left open where the match is weak. Part of the rows lack a size; the others show once, few, many or a class for expanded clones.

TRBJ2-3 | many | TRBV29-1 | NA | TGCAGCATAGCTAGGGGGGCTAGCACAGATACGCAGTATTTT | CSIARGASTDTQYF
TRBJ2-7 | many | TRBV28 | NA | TGTGCCAGCCGGTTTTCAGATACCTACGAGCAGTACTTC | CASRFSDTYEQYF
TRBJ1-1 | many | TRBV27 | NA | TGTGCCAGCAGACCTATAGGGGGCACTGAAGCTTTCTTT | CASRPIGGTEAFF
TRBJ1-1 | many | TRBV29-1 | NA | TGCAGCGTTGAGCCAGGGAGGAACACTGAAGCTTTCTTT | CSVEPGRNTEAFF
TRBJ2-1 | NA | TRBV3-1 | TRBD2 | TGTGCCAGCAGCCAAAGTCGTGGGACTAGCGGCTACAATGAGCAGTTCTTC | CASSQSRGTSGYNEQFF
TRBJ2-7 | NA | TRBV7-8 | NA | TGTGCCAGCAGCGCGCTGGGCAGGCTGCGATACGAGCAGTACTTC | CASSALGRLRYEQYF
TRBJ2-2 | few | TRBV6-1 | TRBD2 | TGTGCCAGCAGCCAGGAGCGGGACTTGAACACCGGGGAGCTGTTTTTT | CASSQERDLNTGELFF
TRBJ2-1 | many | TRBV5-1 | NA | TGCGCCAGCAGCTTGGTAGGGTACGGCTCCTACAATGAGCAGTTCTTC | CASSLVGYGSYNEQFF
TRBJ2-7 | many | TRBV30 | TRBD2 | TGTGCCTGGAGGTGGGGTAGCGGGAGTTACGAGCAGTACTTC | CAWRWGSGSYEQYF
TRBJ2-5 | NA | TRBV5-5 | NA | TGTGCCAGCAGCTTTGGCTTCCACAGGGCCGGCCCCGCTTTTTACACAGAGACCCAGTACTTC | CASSFGFHRAGPAFYTETQYF
TRBJ2-7 | many | TRBV2 | NA | TGTGCCAGCAGTGAAGATTTGGGCCTGGGATCTTCCTACGAGCAGTACTTC | CASSEDLGLGSSYEQYF
TRBJ2-3 | NA | TRBV19 | NA | TGTGCCAGTAGTATAAGGGGAGATACGCAGTATTTT | CASSIRGDTQYF
TRBJ2-7 | many | TRBV28 | TRBD2 | TGTGCCAGCAGTGGGTCTAGCGGGAGTTGGGACGAGCAGTACTTC | CASSGSSGSWDEQYF
TRBJ1-4 | NA | TRBV10-3 | NA | TGTGCCATCAGTGATTCGACAGGCCCTAATGAAAAACTGTTTTTT | CAISDSTGPNEKLFF
TRBJ2-7 | NA | TRBV30 | TRBD2 | TGTGCCTGGGGGACTAGCGGGAGCGAGCAGTACTTC | CAWGTSGSEQYF
TRBJ2-1 | many | TRBV2 | TRBD2 | TGTGCCAGCAGTGTAGGGACTAACAATGAGCAGTTCTTC | CASSVGTNNEQFF
TRBJ2-7 | many | TRBV28 | NA | TGTGCCAGCAGGTCAGGGTTGTACGAGCAGTACTTC | CASRSGLYEQYF
TRBJ2-1 | many | TRBV12-3/TRBV12-4 | NA | TGTGCCAGCAGTTTAACCCTAACGGGGAATGAGCAGTTCTTC | CASSLTLTGNEQFF
TRBJ2-7 | many | TRBV5-1 | TRBD1 | TGCGCCAGCAGTACCCCAGGGGGAGTCTCCTACGAGCAGTACTTC | CASSTPGGVSYEQYF
TRBJ2-7 | many | TRBV5-1 | NA | TGCGCCAGCAGCTTATTGGCCACCGGAGGGGCGTCCTACGAGCAGTACTTC | CASSLLATGGASYEQYF
TRBJ1-1 | many | TRBV25-1 | TRBD1 | TGTGCCAGCAGTCGACAGGGCACGAACACTGAAGCTTTCTTT | CASSRQGTNTEAFF
TRBJ2-1 | many | TRBV11-2 | NA | TGTGCCAGCAGCACCCAAATAAGGAGACCCGACAATGAGCAGTTCTTC | CASSTQIRRPDNEQFF
TRBJ2-1 | many | TRBV20-1 | TRBD2 | TGCAGTGCTATTCAGGGGACTAGCGGGACCCCCTACAATGAGCAGTTCTTC | CSAIQGTSGTPYNEQFF
TRBJ2-7 | few | TRBV30 | TRBD2 | TGTGCCTGGAACGAGCGGGAGGGCCCCATCGAGCAGTACTTC | CAWNEREGPIEQYF
TRBJ2-3 | many | TRBV7-2 | NA | TGTGCCAGCAGCCCAGGGTACGGAGGCGGGGCAGATACGCAGTATTTT | CASSPGYGGGADTQYF
TRBJ1-5 | few | TRBV9 | NA | TGTGCCAGCAGCGTAGAGGCGGTTGATCAGCCCCAGCATTTT | CASSVEAVDQPQHF
TRBJ2-5 | many | TRBV2 | NA | TGTGCCAGCAGTAAGGACGCTGTGGGGGAGTTGGCCCAGTACTTC | CASSKDAVGELAQYF
TRBJ2-1 | many | TRBV7-9 | TRBD2 | TGTGCCAGCAGCCCCAGACTAGCGGGAGGGCCCGACAATGAGCAGTTCTTC | CASSPRLAGGPDNEQFF
TRBJ2-2 | many | TRBV5-1 | TRBD2 | TGCGCCAGCAGCTCGGGACTAGCGGGAGAAACCGGGGAGCTGTTTTTT | CASSSGLAGETGELFF
TRBJ2-1 | NA | TRBV29-1 | NA | TGCAGCGTTGAAGACAGGGATTCCTACAATGAGCAGTTCTTC | CSVEDRDSYNEQFF
TRBJ1-3 | few | TRBV29-1 | NA | TGCAGCGTACTTGAGGAGGGGGCTGGAAACACCATATATTTT | CSVLEEGAGNTIYF
TRBJ1-2 | many | TRBV20-1 | NA | TGCAGTGCTAGTCCGGGGGCTGGTGGCTACACCTTC | CSASPGAGGYTF
TRBJ2-1 | many | TRBV27 | TRBD2 | TGTGCCAGCAGCCCTCAATTGGGGCGGGAGGCCTACAATGAGCAGTTCTTC | CASSPQLGREAYNEQFF
TRBJ1-5 | NA | TRBV27 | NA | TGTGCCAGCAGTTTGGCAGGGCTTGACAATCAGCCCCAGCATTTT | CASSLAGLDNQPQHF
TRBJ2-5 | many | TRBV28 | TRBD2 | TGTGCCAGCAGTTTCTCCTCTAGCGGGAGTCTTTCTTACCAAGAGACCCAGTACTTC | CASSFSSSGSLSYQETQYF
TRBJ2-4 | many | TRBV3-1 | TRBD1 | TGTGCCAGCAGCCAAGGTGACAGGGGGGACATTCAGTACTTC | CASSQGDRGDIQYF
TRBJ2-1 | many | TRBV28 | TRBD2 | TGTGCCAGCAGCGGGTCAGCGGGATTTTCCAATGAGCAGTTCTTC | CASSGSAGFSNEQFF
TRBJ1-1 | many | TRBV12-3/TRBV12-4 | NA | TGTGCCAGCAATACCGGGGGGGGAGGTCCCGAAGCTTTCTTT | CASNTGGGGPEAFF
TRBJ2-3 | many | TRBV9 | TRBD1 | TGTGCCAGCAGCACCCGACAGGGTTCAGATACGCAGTATTTT | CASSTRQGSDTQYF
TRBJ2-2 | many | TRBV29-1 | NA | TGCAGCGTTGAGGACGGGATCCTTACCGGGGAGCTGTTTTTT | CSVEDGILTGELFF